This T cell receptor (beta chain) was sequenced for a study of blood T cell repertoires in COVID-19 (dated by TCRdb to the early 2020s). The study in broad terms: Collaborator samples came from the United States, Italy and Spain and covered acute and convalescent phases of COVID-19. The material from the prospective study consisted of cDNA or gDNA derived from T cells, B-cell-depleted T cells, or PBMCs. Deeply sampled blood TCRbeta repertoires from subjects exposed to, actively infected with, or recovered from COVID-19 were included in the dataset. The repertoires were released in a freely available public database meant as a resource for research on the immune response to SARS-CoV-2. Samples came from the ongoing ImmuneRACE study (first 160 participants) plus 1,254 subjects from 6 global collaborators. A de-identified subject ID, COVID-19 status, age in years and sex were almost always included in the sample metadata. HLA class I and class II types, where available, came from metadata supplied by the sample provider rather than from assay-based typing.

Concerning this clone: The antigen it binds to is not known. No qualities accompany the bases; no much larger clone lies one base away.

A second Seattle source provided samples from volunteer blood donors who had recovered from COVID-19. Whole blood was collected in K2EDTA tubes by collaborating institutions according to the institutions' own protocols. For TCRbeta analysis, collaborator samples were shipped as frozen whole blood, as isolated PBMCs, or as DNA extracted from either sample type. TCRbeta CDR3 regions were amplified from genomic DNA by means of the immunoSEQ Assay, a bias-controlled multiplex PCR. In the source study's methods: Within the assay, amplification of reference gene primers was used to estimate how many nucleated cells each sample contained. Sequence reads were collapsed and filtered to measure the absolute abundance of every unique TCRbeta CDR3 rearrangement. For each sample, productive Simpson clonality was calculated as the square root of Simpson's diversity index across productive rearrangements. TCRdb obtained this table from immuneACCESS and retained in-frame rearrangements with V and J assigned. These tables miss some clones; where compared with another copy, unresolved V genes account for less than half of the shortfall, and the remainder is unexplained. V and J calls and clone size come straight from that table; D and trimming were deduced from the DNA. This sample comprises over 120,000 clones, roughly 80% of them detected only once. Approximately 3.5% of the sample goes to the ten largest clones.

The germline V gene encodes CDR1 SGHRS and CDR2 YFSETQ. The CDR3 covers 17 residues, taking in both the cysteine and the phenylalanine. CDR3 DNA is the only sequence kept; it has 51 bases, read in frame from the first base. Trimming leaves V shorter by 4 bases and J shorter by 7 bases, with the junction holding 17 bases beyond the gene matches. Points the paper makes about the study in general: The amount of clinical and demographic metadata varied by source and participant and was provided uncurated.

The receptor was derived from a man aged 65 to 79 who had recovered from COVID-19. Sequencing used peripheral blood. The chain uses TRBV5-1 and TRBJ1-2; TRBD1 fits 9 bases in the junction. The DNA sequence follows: TGCGCCAGCAGCCCCGGGCTCGGGACAGGGAGATTATTTGGCTACACCTTC. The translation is CASSPGLGTGRLFGYTF.